Many counts were recorded for the clone carrying this TCR beta chain. What it binds is unknown. Authors of the study amplified TCR beta CDR3 regions from RNA transcripts. Researchers ran a first-round RT-PCR on the TCR CDR3 using the HTBI primer set. TCRdb analysed the multiplex PCR reads with MiXCR anew, one entry per CDR3 protein. The sample has 310,000 or so distinct CDR3 sequences; over 15% are singletons. The entry originates in a study of T cells in Graves' hyperthyroidism and ophthalmopathy. The study's findings and limits: Median prediction lead before ophthalmopathy onset was about 6.3 months with the model.

The CDR3 has 11 amino acids. V shed 9 bases and J shed 7 bases, with 12 bases lying between them. The receptor comes from a woman aged 55-70 years with Graves' ophthalmopathy. The chain combines TRBV12-3 or TRBV12-4 with TRBJ1-2; D is uncertain. Sequences were obtained from blood. The CDR3 reads CASTTRGGYTF. The CDR3 DNA is TGTGCCAGTACAACTCGGGGTGGCTACACCTTC.